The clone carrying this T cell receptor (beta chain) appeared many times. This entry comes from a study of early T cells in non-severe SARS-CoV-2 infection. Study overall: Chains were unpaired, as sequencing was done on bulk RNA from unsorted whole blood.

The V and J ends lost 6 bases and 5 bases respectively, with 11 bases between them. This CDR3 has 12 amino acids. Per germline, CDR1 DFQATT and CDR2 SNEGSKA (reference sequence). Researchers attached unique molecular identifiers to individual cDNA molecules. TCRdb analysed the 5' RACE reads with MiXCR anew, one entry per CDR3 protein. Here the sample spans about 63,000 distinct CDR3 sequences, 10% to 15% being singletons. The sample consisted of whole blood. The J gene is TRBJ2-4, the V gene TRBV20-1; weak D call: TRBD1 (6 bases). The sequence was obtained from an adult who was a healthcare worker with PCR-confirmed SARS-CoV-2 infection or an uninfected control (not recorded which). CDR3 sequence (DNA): TGCAGTGCAAGGGGGTTCGAAAACATTCAGTACTTC. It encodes CSARGFENIQYF.